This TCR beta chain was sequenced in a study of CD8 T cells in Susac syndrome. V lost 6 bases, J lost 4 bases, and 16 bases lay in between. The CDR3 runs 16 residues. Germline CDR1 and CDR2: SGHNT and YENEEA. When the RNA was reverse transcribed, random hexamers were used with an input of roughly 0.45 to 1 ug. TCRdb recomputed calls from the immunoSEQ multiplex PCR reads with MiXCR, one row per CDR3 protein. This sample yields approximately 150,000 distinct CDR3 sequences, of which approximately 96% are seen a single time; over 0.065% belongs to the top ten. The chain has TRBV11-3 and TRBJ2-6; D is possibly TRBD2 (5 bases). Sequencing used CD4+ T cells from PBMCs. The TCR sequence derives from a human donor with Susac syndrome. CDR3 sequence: CASSKKGVGGANVLTF. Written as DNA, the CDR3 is TGTGCCAGCAGTAAAAAGGGAGTAGGGGGGGCCAACGTCCTGACTTTC.